This TCR beta chain was found in a study of beta chain features in type 1 diabetes. The authors reverse transcribed all of the isolated RNA, so sequencing captured expressed TCRB transcripts. Using immunoSEQ multiplex PCR, the repertoire was profiled, and TCRdb retains in-frame clones only, with some absent. The sample has roughly 730,000 clones, about an eighth seen once; the top ten hold 0.022%. Points on this clone: The antigen remains unidentified.

V shed 0 bases and J shed 7 bases, with 12 bases lying between them. There are 14 residues in the CDR3. Germline CDR1 SGHVS, CDR2 FQNEAQ. The study's findings and limits: Patients with type 1 diabetes carried fewer insertions and had more deletions at their VDJ junctions. Shorter TCRB CDR3s, moderately but significantly so, marked every one of the four CD4+ subsets in Type 1 diabetes patients.

In total, each donor contributed a single heparinised blood draw that averaged around 0.12 L. Sorting with CD45RO/CCR7/CD25/CD127/CD95/CD27 yielded naive, central memory, regulatory and stem-like memory CD4+ cells. The sequence was collected from a man aged 18 to 30 with type 1 diabetes. The sequencing sample was made of naive CD4+ T cells from blood. This sequence joins TRBV7-8 and TRBJ1-1, with a possible D match to TRBD1 (6 bases). CDR3 amino acids: CASSLARGAGEAFF. CDR3 DNA: TGTGCCAGCAGCTTAGCGCGGGGGGCGGGTGAAGCTTTCTTT.